The clone carrying this T cell receptor beta chain was observed at least ten times. Its antigen is as yet unknown. MiXCR, applied by TCRdb to the 5' RACE reads, yields one record per CDR3 protein. The table lists 80,000 or so distinct CDR3 sequences, over 11% of them singletons. The record originates from a study of early T cells in non-severe SARS-CoV-2 infection. Study-level information: Chains stayed unpaired after sequencing of bulk RNA from unsorted whole blood. Study-level points and caveats: Clonotype matching in VDJdb favored anti-spike CD8 responses and did not capture private and CD4 specificities.

CDR3 length equals 18 residues. V lost 1 base, J lost 1 base, and 19 bases lay in between. The germline CDR1 and CDR2 sequences are GTSNPN and SVGIG (reference sequence). The rearrangement uses TRBV30 and TRBJ1-4, with TRBD1 as a possible D gene (5 bases). This clonotype originated in an adult who was a healthcare worker with PCR-confirmed SARS-CoV-2 infection or an uninfected control (not recorded which). Sequencing was carried out using whole blood. DNA of the CDR3: TGTGCCTGGAGTGCGAGTCCGTGGGACCCAGGAACTAATGAAAAACTGTTTTTT. This encodes CAWSASPWDPGTNEKLFF.